This TCR beta chain came from a study of human T cells and chemical hapten exposure. Whole-study context: Patch tests of 0.01% DPC on the upper back were read at 6 days. The study's findings and limits: TCRs at a frequency above 1 in 1000 stayed unchanged with DPC sensitization. With alopecia, donors may have immune responses unlike healthy people's. Relative to controls, expanded TCRs formed significantly more large CDR3 similarity clusters.

TCRdb reprocessed the RACE reads via MiXCR and lists one record per CDR3 protein. The sample holds a few hundred thousand distinct CDR3 sequences, 5.5% seen once. Indicated time point: pre-sensitization, week 0. Specified treatment: therapeutic diphenylcyclopropenone sensitization with weekly scalp DPC. V trimming: 0 bases; J trimming: 1 base; junction bases outside the gene matches: 6. The germline gives CDR1 LGHNA, CDR2 YNFKEQ. The CDR3 length is 17 residues. Worth noting for this clonotype: Antigen unknown.

This specimen consisted of whole blood, obtained in connection with sensitization to the hapten diphenylcyclopropenone (DPC). The genes are TRBV4-2 and TRBJ2-3, with 8 bases lining up with TRBD1. The receptor was derived from a woman between 18 and 30 years old with alopecia areata. Some clones in this sample may be carry-over from other donors' samples. This chain's CDR3 is CASSQDRTGLGTDTQYF. The CDR3 DNA reads as TGTGCCAGCAGCCAAGATCGGACAGGGCTGGGCACAGATACGCAGTATTTT.